These 8 T cell receptor beta chains share one sample of origin, sequenced in a study of patients and donors after allogeneic stem cell transplantation. TCRdb called the RT-PCR reads again in MiXCR, with one record for every CDR3 protein. Among roughly 230,000 distinct CDR3 sequences listed, 14% were seen once. Sequenced input: blood, either unsorted or a sorted T cell fraction (not recorded which). These TCRs come from a human donor who was either an allogeneic HSCT recipient or a stem cell or donor lymphocyte infusion donor (not recorded which). It is not recorded whose cells these are; they may come from a transplant donor.

The V call is TRBV11-3, the J call TRBJ2-7; D gene ambiguous. V gave up 2 bases and J gave up 4 bases, with 6 bases separating them. Germline CDR1 and CDR2: SGHNT and YENEEA. The CDR3 has 12 residues. CDR3 in DNA: TGTGCCAGCAGCTTAATACGTTACGAGCAGTACTTC. It encodes CASSLIRYEQYF.

This clonotype was counted only a few times. The CDR3 is CASSPLSVGDYTF. Written as DNA, the CDR3 is TGTGCCAGCAGCCCCCTTAGTGTGGGAGACTACACCTTC. The V gene is TRBV7-9, the J gene TRBJ1-2, with D uncertain. V was clipped by 5 bases and J by 10 bases, with 17 bases between them. CDR1 and CDR2 from the germline V gene are SEHNR and FQNEAQ (reference sequence). CDR3 length: 13 amino acids.

This clonotype has a handful of counts. The genes are TRBV7-9 and TRBJ2-7, with TRBD2 matching over 7 bases. CDR3 size: 14 residues. V trimming: 4 bases; J trimming: 2 bases; junction bases outside the gene matches: 5. CDR1 and CDR2 from the germline V gene are SEHNR and FQNEAQ (reference sequence). The CDR3 is CASSSGLGTYEQYF. The CDR3 DNA reads as TGTGCCAGCAGCTCAGGACTAGGGACCTACGAGCAGTACTTC.

The rearrangement links TRBV27 to TRBJ2-3; D may be TRBD1 (6 bases). The CDR3 is 17 amino acids. Germline V gives CDR1 MNHEY, CDR2 SMNVEV (reference sequence). V was clipped by 6 bases and J by 5 bases, with 24 bases between them. CDR3 loop: CASSPSPQGGFGDTQYF. The DNA for the CDR3 is TGTGCCAGCAGCCCCTCCCCACAGGGTGGGTTTGGAGATACGCAGTATTTT.

This clonotype was recorded many times. V usage is TRBV5-1 and J usage is TRBJ1-1; D uncertain. This CDR3 contains 13 residues. The V gene's germline CDR1 is SGHRS and CDR2 YFSETQ. V was shortened by 3 bases and J by 3 bases, with 9 bases between the two germline ends. This CDR3 reads CASSSPGDTEAFF. The CDR3 coding sequence is TGCGCCAGCAGCTCGCCCGGTGACACTGAAGCTTTCTTT.

The chain has TRBV18 and TRBJ2-3; 8 positions match TRBD1. J gave up 0 bases and V 3 bases, and 5 bases lay outside the gene matches. Germline V CDR1 and CDR2: KGHSH, LQKENI. This CDR3 is 16 amino acids long. CDR3 bases: TGTGCCAGCTCACCCTACAGGGGGTCGAGCACAGATACGCAGTATTTT. Encoded protein: CASSPYRGSSTDTQYF. Combining the CDR3 with reference TRBV18 and TRBJ2-3 gives the whole variable domain NAGVMQNPRHLVRRRGQEARLRCSPMKGHSHVYWYRQLPEEGLKFMVYLQKENIIDESGMPKERFSAEFPKEGPSILRIQQVVRGDSAAYFCASSPYRGSSTDTQYFGPGTRLTVL.

This chain links TRBV7-2 with TRBJ2-2, with 7 nucleotides matching TRBD2. With 1 base clipped from V and 5 bases from J, the junction kept 7 bases outside the gene matches. Looked up from germline, CDR1 is SGHTA and CDR2 is FQGNSA. The CDR3 covers 16 residues. CDR3 residues: CASSLGHSGKTGELFF. The CDR3 nucleotides are TGTGCCAGCAGCTTAGGTCACAGCGGGAAGACCGGGGAGCTGTTTTTT. The full variable domain, its missing parts supplied by reference TRBV7-2 and TRBJ2-2, is GAGVSQSPSNKVTEKGKDVELRCDPISGHTALYWYRQSLGQGLEFLIYFQGNSAPDKSGLPSDRFSAERTGGSVSTLTIQRTQQEDSAVYLCASSLGHSGKTGELFFGEGSRLTVL.

The chain has TRBV5-4 and TRBJ1-2, with TRBD1 matching over 8 bases. The CDR3 loop spans 14 amino acids. Germline CDR1 reads SGHNT; CDR2 reads YYREEE (reference sequence). The V and J ends lost 2 bases and 8 bases, in that order; junction bases with no gene match: 8. Written as DNA, the CDR3 is TGTGCCAGCAGCTTCCGCGGGGCAGGGGGCGGCTACACCTTC. Amino acid sequence: CASSFRGAGGGYTF.